The 15 T cell receptor beta chains below come from one sample, sequenced in a study of Graves' ophthalmopathy and Graves' hyperthyroidism. RNA transcripts were the source from which TCR beta CDR3 regions were amplified. A first-round RT-PCR used HTBI primers, followed by a second-round multiplex PCR. TCRdb independently ran MiXCR on the multiplex PCR reads; one entry per CDR3 protein. The data contain a few hundred thousand distinct CDR3 sequences, about a sixth of them singletons. Sequencing was performed on peripheral blood. These receptors were taken from an adult woman with stable Graves' hyperthyroidism.

To note about this clonotype: A junction boundary mismatches the germline segment, possibly from a read error. The gene calls are TRBV4-1 and TRBJ2-7, with D possibly TRBD2 on 6 matching bases. Germline loops: CDR1 MGHRA, CDR2 YSYEKL. The CDR3 has 14 residues. The chain's CDR3 is CAISQSGGAYEQYF. DNA of the CDR3: TGCGCCATCAGCCAATCCGGGGGAGCCTACGAGCAGTACTTC.

This clonotype was seen repeatedly, ten times or more. J is TRBJ1-5 and V is TRBV5-4; D gene ambiguous. The CDR3 contains 17 residues. Germline V gene sequence: CDR1 SGHNT, CDR2 YYREEE (reference sequence). V dropped 0 bases and J dropped 0 bases, with 13 bases sitting between them. The CDR3 DNA sequence: TGTGCCAGCAGCTTGGGGGTGACGGGGTATAGCAATCAGCCCCAGCATTTT. It is translated as CASSLGVTGYSNQPQHF.

This clonotype was counted many times. The CDR3 loop is CASSPRLAGADQETQYF. DNA of the CDR3: TGTGCCAGCAGCCCAAGACTAGCGGGAGCCGATCAAGAGACCCAGTACTTC. The J gene is TRBJ2-5, the V gene TRBV13, with 12 bases lining up with TRBD2. CDR3 length: 17 amino acids. Germline CDR1 reads PRHDT; CDR2 reads FYEKMQ (reference sequence). Trimming removed 5 bases from V and 2 bases from J; junction bases left unmatched: 9.

This clonotype was seen at least ten times. V is TRBV11-2 and J is TRBJ2-2; 7 bases align to TRBD1. V lost 4 bases, J lost 2 bases, and 13 bases stayed unmatched. Germline CDR1 SGHAT, CDR2 FQNNGV. CDR3 length: 18 amino acids. As DNA, the CDR3 is TGTGCCAGCAGCTCCCCGTGGGACAGTAACCTTAACACCGGGGAGCTGTTTTTT. Protein: CASSSPWDSNLNTGELFF.

This clonotype was recorded a few times. The CDR3 region is CASKTGGANTGELFF. Here the CDR3 DNA reads TGTGCCAGCAAAACAGGGGGTGCAAACACCGGGGAGCTGTTTTTT. The V and J genes are TRBV19 and TRBJ2-2, with 8 bases matching TRBD1. V lost 9 bases, J lost 2 bases, and 8 bases stayed unmatched. The CDR3 spans 15 residues. Germline-derived CDR1 and CDR2 are LNHDA and SQIVND (reference sequence).

This clonotype was seen many times. This sequence joins TRBV6-6 and TRBJ1-3; 7 bases line up with TRBD1. Germline CDR1 MNHNY, CDR2 SVGAGI (reference sequence). V shed 6 bases and J 1 base; nucleotides not matched to a gene: 18. This CDR3 spans 19 amino acids. The CDR3 nucleotides are TGTGCCAGCAGGATACCGGGACAGTCCCATGCCGAGTCTGGAAACACCATATATTTT. Encoded protein: CASRIPGQSHAESGNTIYF.

This clonotype was detected many times. V gene TRBV14 combines with J gene TRBJ2-7, with D perhaps TRBD1 or TRBD2 (5 bases each). The CDR3 is 14 amino acids. Germline values: CDR1 SGHDN, CDR2 FVKESK. V dropped 0 bases and J dropped 3 bases, with 9 bases sitting between them. CDR3 bases: TGTGCCAGCAGCCAAGATATGAGGGGCTACGAGCAGTACTTC. This sequence encodes CASSQDMRGYEQYF.

The CDR3 sequence: CASSKEWAATEAFF. CDR3 coding DNA: TGTGCCAGCAGCAAGGAGTGGGCGGCCACTGAAGCTTTCTTT. This rearrangement joins TRBV6-1 to TRBJ1-1, with D hard to call. Germline CDR1 is MNHNS and CDR2 is SASEGT. V was trimmed by 6 bases and J by 4 bases, leaving 15 bases between them. The CDR3 totals 14 residues.

The chain recombines TRBV12-3 or TRBV12-4 with TRBJ1-2; tentatively, D is TRBD1 (5 bases). The CDR3 has 14 amino acids. Deletions cut 6 bases from V and 4 bases from J, with 15 bases between. In DNA form, the CDR3 reads TGTGCCAGCAGCCACTGGGGGGGGTCCTATGGCTACACCTTC. Translation: CASSHWGGSYGYTF.

This clonotype was recorded at least ten times. The V and J genes are TRBV30 and TRBJ1-2; perhaps TRBD1 as D (5 bases). CDR3 length equals 15 residues. The ends were cut back, 3 bases at V and 0 bases at J, with 14 bases in the middle. The V gene's germline CDR1 is GTSNPN and CDR2 SVGIG (reference sequence). The CDR3 sequence is CAWRVTGLANYGYTF. The DNA for the CDR3 is TGTGCCTGGAGGGTGACGGGACTAGCTAACTATGGCTACACCTTC. The complete variable domain, with remaining parts taken from reference TRBV30 and TRBJ1-2, reads SQTIHQWPATLVQPVGSPLSLECTVEGTSNPNLYWYRQAAGRGLQLLFYSVGIGQISSEVPQNLSASRPQDRQFILSSKKLLLSDSGFYLCAWRVTGLANYGYTFGSGTRLTVV.

This clonotype occurred a few times. This sequence joins TRBV4-2 and TRBJ2-1; D unresolved. The CDR3 spans 16 residues. In germline, CDR1 is LGHNA, CDR2 YNFKEQ. Trimming shortened V by 0 bases and J by 4 bases, and 13 bases separated the two germline ends. This CDR3 reads CASSQDGGDPYNEQFF. The DNA of the CDR3 is TGTGCCAGCAGCCAAGACGGCGGCGACCCTTACAATGAGCAGTTCTTC.

This clonotype was seen ten or more times. V and J are TRBV5-1 and TRBJ1-1; D is possibly TRBD1 (6 bases). V was pared by 0 bases and J by 7 bases, with 13 bases between. Germline V lookup: CDR1 SGHRS, CDR2 YFSETQ. This CDR3 is 14 amino acids long. The CDR3 sequence: CASSLVAGGLEAFF. In nucleotides, the CDR3 is TGCGCCAGCAGCTTGGTGGCTGGGGGCCTTGAAGCTTTCTTT.

This clonotype was counted at least ten times. The V call is TRBV7-8, the J call TRBJ2-7; 13 bases are a match to TRBD2. The V gene end was trimmed by 2 bases and the J gene end by 11 bases; junction bases not matched to a gene: 9. In germline, CDR1 is SGHVS, CDR2 FQNEAQ. The CDR3 runs 15 residues. The CDR3 nucleotides read TGTGCCAGCAGCTTACGAGGGACTAGCGGGATATTTAAGTACTTC. This sequence encodes CASSLRGTSGIFKYF. The variable domain in full, with the rest retrieved from reference TRBV7-8 and TRBJ2-7, is GAGVSQSPRYKVAKRGQDVALRCDPISGHVSLFWYQQALGQGPEFLTYFQNEAQLDKSGLPSDRFFAERPEGSVSTLKIQRTQQEDSAVYLCASSLRGTSGIFKYFGPGTRLTVT.

This clonotype was found a few times. The chain links TRBV28 to TRBJ2-4; 11 positions agree with TRBD1. The CDR3 is made up of 18 amino acids. With V trimmed by 10 bases and J by 2 bases, 16 bases remained unmatched. CDR1 and CDR2 (germline): MDHEN, SYDVKM. CDR3 DNA sequence: TGTGCCACCAAACCTGGGACAGGGGGGTTCGGGCCCAAAAACATTCAGTACTTC. Translated: CATKPGTGGFGPKNIQYF.

Many counts were recorded for this clonotype. This CDR3 is CASSPRGLAGGLLKNIQYF. The CDR3 DNA follows: TGTGCCAGCAGCCCCCGCGGACTAGCGGGAGGGCTACTCAAAAACATTCAGTACTTC. The gene calls are TRBV11-2 and TRBJ2-4; 15 bases are a match to TRBD2. V lost 5 bases, J lost 3 bases, and 11 bases stayed unmatched. This CDR3 contains 19 residues. Germline CDR1 reads SGHAT; CDR2 reads FQNNGV.